This T cell receptor beta chain was found in a study of identical twins. V was pared by 2 bases and J by 3 bases, with 3 bases of the junction left unmatched. CDR3 length: 16 amino acids. CDR1 is KGHDR and CDR2 is SFDVKD in the germline V gene. Unique molecular identifiers were present on the cDNA, and a universal primer site came from template switching. TCRdb itself ran the 5' RACE reads through MiXCR, one entry per CDR3 protein. Altogether around 500,000 distinct CDR3 sequences are present, around 14% being singletons, with the ten largest covering about 0.54%. These data were also filed under a second study, of yellow fever vaccine responses in identical twins.

J is TRBJ2-1 and V is TRBV24-1; 10 nucleotides align to TRBD2. Sequencing used CD4+ T cells sorted from blood. This clonotype originated in a woman aged 18-29 years in good health. The CDR3 protein is CATSDSSSGSYNEQFF. The CDR3 nucleotides read TGTGCCACCAGTGATTCCTCTAGCGGGAGCTACAATGAGCAGTTCTTC.